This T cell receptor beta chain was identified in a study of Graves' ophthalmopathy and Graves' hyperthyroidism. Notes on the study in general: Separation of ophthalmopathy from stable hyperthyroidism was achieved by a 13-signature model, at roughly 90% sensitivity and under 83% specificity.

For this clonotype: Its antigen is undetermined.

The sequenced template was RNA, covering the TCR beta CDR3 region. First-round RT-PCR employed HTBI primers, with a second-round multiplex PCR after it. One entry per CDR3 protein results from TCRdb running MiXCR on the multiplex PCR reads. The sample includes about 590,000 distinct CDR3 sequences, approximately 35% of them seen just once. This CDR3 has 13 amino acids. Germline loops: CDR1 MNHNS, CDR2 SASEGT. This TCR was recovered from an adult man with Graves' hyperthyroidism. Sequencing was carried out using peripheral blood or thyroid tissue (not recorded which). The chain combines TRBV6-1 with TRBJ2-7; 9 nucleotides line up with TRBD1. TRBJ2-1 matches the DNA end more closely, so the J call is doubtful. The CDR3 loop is CASSPTGGREQFF. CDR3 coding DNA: TGTGCCAGCAGTCCTACAGGGGGCAGGGAGCAGTTCTTC.